Shown below are 14 T cell receptor beta chains from a single sample sequenced in a study of cytomegalovirus exposure and HLA in healthy donors. Use of 60 Vbeta and 13 Jbeta primers characterized the PCR. TCRdb keeps only in-frame clones here, not all; method: immunoSEQ multiplex PCR. The sample yields about 160,000 clones, over 80% seen once. The specimen sequenced was PBMCs. All receptors come from a male donor in good health and CMV-seropositive.

The rearrangement joins TRBV4-2 to TRBJ2-5, with D hard to call. Germline-derived CDR1 and CDR2 are LGHNA and YNFKEQ. V lost 1 base, J lost 3 bases, and 12 bases lay in between. The CDR3 extends over 15 amino acids. The CDR3 DNA reads TGTGCCAGCAGCCAAGTAACTTTCAACGAAGAGACCCAGTACTTC. It encodes CASSQVTFNEETQYF.

This rearrangement joins TRBV30 to TRBJ2-7; TRBD2 might be the D (5 bases). Looked up from germline, CDR1 is GTSNPN and CDR2 is SVGIG (reference sequence). V lost 0 bases and J 9 bases, leaving 12 bases between the germline ends. The CDR3 contains 12 residues. The CDR3: CAWSVVDGGQYF. The CDR3 coding sequence is TGTGCCTGGAGTGTCGTCGACGGAGGGCAGTACTTC.

This clone was counted only a few times. The chain recombines TRBV27 with TRBJ2-7; 14 bases agree with TRBD2. CDR3 length equals 15 residues. Germline-derived CDR1 and CDR2 are MNHEY and SMNVEV (reference sequence). The ends lost 2 bases at V and 4 bases at J; junction bases unmatched: 1. CDR3 loop: CASSLGTSGSYEQYF. For the CDR3, the DNA is TGTGCCAGCAGTTTAGGGACTAGCGGGAGTTACGAGCAGTACTTC.

This clone showed up just once. The chain carries TRBV11-2 and TRBJ1-5; D ambiguous. The ends were cut back, 6 bases at V and 3 bases at J, with 9 bases in the middle. CDR3 length: 13 residues. Germline CDR1 and CDR2: SGHAT and FQNNGV. The CDR3: CASSSHPNQPQHF. The CDR3, as DNA: TGTGCCAGCAGTTCACACCCCAATCAGCCCCAGCATTTT.

This sequence joins TRBV19 and TRBJ1-2; D remains unclear. The CDR3 contains 16 residues. Germline assignment: CDR1 LNHDA and CDR2 SQIVND (reference sequence). V lost 0 bases, J lost 6 bases, and 17 bases lay in between. The CDR3 region is CASSIEPETAWDGYTF. The DNA for the CDR3 is TGTGCCAGTAGTATAGAGCCCGAGACTGCGTGGGATGGCTACACCTTC.

This clone was picked up a small number of times. V and J are TRBV7-3 and TRBJ1-4; tentative D call: TRBD1 (5 bases). Germline V lookup: CDR1 SGHTA, CDR2 FQGTGA. With 1 base removed from V and 8 bases from J, the gap between germline ends came to 14 bases. The CDR3 contains 15 residues. The CDR3 bases are TGTGCCAGCAGCTTAATGGGGGGAGTAAACGAAAAACTGTTTTTT. It specifies CASSLMGGVNEKLFF.

This chain joins TRBV5-6 and TRBJ1-1, with D perhaps matching TRBD1 (6 bases). Trimming took off 6 bases at V and 0 bases at J, with 15 bases between the two ends. Germline V CDR1 and CDR2: SGHDT, YYEEEE. The CDR3 spans 15 residues. The CDR3 DNA sequence: TGTGCCAGCACCTCACGGACAGCTATGAACACTGAAGCTTTCTTT. Protein sequence: CASTSRTAMNTEAFF.

This chain connects TRBV7-8 to TRBJ2-7; 10 bases map to TRBD2. Per the germline V gene, CDR1 is SGHVS and CDR2 is FQNEAQ. V was clipped by 2 bases and J by 2 bases; unmatched bases: 6. The CDR3 is 16 residues long. The CDR3 DNA sequence: TGTGCCAGCAGCTTAACCGGACTAGCGGTACCCTACGAGCAGTACTTC. Translating gives CASSLTGLAVPYEQYF.

As DNA, the CDR3 is TGTGCCAGCAGCTTAGTGAGGGACAGGGGTTTGGGCTACACCTTC. Residues: CASSLVRDRGLGYTF. This sequence joins TRBV7-2 and TRBJ1-2; 10 bases line up with TRBD1. From germline, CDR1 is SGHTA and CDR2 FQGNSA. The ends lost 1 base at V and 8 bases at J; junction bases unmatched: 7. The CDR3 has 15 amino acids.

This chain connects TRBV5-1 to TRBJ1-5, with D hard to call. Germline V gene lookup returns CDR1 SGHRS and CDR2 YFSETQ. This CDR3 is built from 15 residues. V gave up 1 base and J gave up 2 bases, with 10 bases separating them. DNA of the CDR3: TGCGCCAGCAGCTTGTACGGGGTGGGCAATCAGCCCCAGCATTTT. Translation: CASSLYGVGNQPQHF. The full variable domain, completed using reference TRBV5-1 and TRBJ1-5, is KAGVTQTPRYLIKTRGQQVTLSCSPISGHRSVSWYQQTPGQGLQFLFEYFSETQRNKGNFPGRFSGRQFSNSRSEMNVSTLELGDSALYLCASSLYGVGNQPQHFGDGTRLSIL.

This clone has only one observation. The chain combines TRBV6-5 with TRBJ1-4; 7 bases match TRBD1. The CDR3 runs 15 residues. The germline V gene has CDR1 MNHEY and CDR2 SVGAGI. After removal of 6 bases from V and 0 bases from J, the junction contained 4 bases not matched to a gene. The CDR3 loop is CASRFQGATNEKLFF. In DNA form, the CDR3 reads TGTGCCAGCAGATTCCAGGGGGCAACTAATGAAAAACTGTTTTTT.

This chain links TRBV6-5 with TRBJ2-7; 8 bases are a match to TRBD1. Germline CDR1 and CDR2: MNHEY and SVGAGI. The CDR3 runs 15 residues. Unmatched junction bases numbered 10, after V lost 6 bases and J lost 3 bases. CDR3 sequence: CASRMPGTGRYEQYF. DNA of the CDR3: TGTGCCAGCAGAATGCCCGGGACAGGTCGCTACGAGCAGTACTTC.

The CDR3 bases are TGTGCCAGCAGCTTAAGGGACAGGGGGCGCAAAAATGAAAAACTGTTTTTT. This sequence encodes CASSLRDRGRKNEKLFF. The genes are TRBV11-2 and TRBJ1-4, with 12 bases aligning to TRBD1. The trim removed 2 bases at V and 5 bases at J, leaving 6 bases unmatched. There are 17 residues in the CDR3. Germline CDR1 SGHAT, CDR2 FQNNGV.

Notes on this clone: Germline is not matched at one junction end, which may reflect a read error. The chain couples TRBV5-3 to TRBJ2-7; 8 nucleotides match TRBD2. TRBV5-3 is sorted into the ORF group, with uncertain function. The length of the CDR3 is 14 residues. The CDR3 region is CARSPRTSSHEQYF. The CDR3 bases are TGTGCCAGAAGCCCTCGGACTAGCTCCCACGAGCAGTACTTC.